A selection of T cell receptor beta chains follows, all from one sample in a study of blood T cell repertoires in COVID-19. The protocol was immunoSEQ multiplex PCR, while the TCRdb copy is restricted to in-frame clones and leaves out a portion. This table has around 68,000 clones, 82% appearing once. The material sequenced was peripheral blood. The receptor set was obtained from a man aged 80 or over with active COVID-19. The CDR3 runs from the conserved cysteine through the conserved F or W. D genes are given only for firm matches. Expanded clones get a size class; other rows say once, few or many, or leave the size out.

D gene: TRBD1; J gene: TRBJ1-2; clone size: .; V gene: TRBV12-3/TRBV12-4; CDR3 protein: CASSQDRGFRYTF; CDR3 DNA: TGTGCCAGCAGCCAAGACAGGGGGTTTCGCTACACCTTC
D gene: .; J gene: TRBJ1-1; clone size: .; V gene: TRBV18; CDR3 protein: CASSPAGPRRNTEAFF; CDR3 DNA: TGTGCCAGCTCACCAGCGGGGCCCCGGCGAAACACTGAAGCTTTCTTT
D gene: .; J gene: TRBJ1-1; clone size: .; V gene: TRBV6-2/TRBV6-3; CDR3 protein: CASSYRIGGQNTEAFF; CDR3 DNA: TGTGCCAGCAGTTATCGGATTGGGGGACAGAACACTGAAGCTTTCTTT
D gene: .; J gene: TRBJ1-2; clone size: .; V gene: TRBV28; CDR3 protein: CASSQGGGLNYGYTF; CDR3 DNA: TGTGCCAGTAGCCAAGGGGGGGGACTAAACTATGGCTACACCTTC
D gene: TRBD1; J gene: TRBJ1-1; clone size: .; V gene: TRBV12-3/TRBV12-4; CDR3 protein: CASSLVGGAEAFF; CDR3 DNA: TGTGCCAGCAGTTTGGTAGGGGGCGCTGAAGCTTTCTTT
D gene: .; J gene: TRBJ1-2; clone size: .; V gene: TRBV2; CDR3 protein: CASSESQETNYGYTF; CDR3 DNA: TGTGCCAGCAGTGAATCGCAGGAAACTAACTATGGCTACACCTTC
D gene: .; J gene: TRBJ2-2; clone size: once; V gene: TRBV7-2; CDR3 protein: CASSRFGGELFF; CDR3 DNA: TGTGCCAGCAGCCGATTCGGCGGGGAGCTGTTTTTT
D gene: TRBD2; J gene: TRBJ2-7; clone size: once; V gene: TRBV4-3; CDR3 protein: CASSLATSGTYEQYF; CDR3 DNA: TGCGCCAGCAGCCTGGCTACTAGCGGGACCTACGAGCAGTACTTC
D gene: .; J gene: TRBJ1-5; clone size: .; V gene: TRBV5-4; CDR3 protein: CASSPGLGGQPQHF; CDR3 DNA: TGTGCCAGCAGCCCGGGACTTGGGGGGCAGCCCCAGCATTTT
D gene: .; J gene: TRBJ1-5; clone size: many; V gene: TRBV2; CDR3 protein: CASGTVSNQPQHF; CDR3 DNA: TGTGCCAGCGGGACTGTTAGCAATCAGCCCCAGCATTTT
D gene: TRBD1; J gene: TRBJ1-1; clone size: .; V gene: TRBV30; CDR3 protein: CAWSRQGAGAFF; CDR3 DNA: TGTGCCTGGAGTAGACAGGGGGCAGGGGCTTTCTTT
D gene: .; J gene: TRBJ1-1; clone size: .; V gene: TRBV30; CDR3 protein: CACQPVRARGSGTEAFF; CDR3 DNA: TGTGCCTGCCAGCCCGTGAGGGCCCGGGGGAGTGGCACTGAAGCTTTCTTT
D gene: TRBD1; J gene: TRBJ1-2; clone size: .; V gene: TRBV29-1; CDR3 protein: CSVEALGQAGYGYTF; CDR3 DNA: TGCAGCGTTGAAGCCTTGGGACAGGCTGGCTATGGCTACACCTTC
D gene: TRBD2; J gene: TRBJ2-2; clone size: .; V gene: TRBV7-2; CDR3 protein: CASSEWEGTGELFF; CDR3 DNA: TGTGCCAGCAGCGAATGGGAGGGCACCGGGGAGCTGTTTTTT
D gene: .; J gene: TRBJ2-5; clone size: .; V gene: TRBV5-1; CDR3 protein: CASSLSGAQETQYF; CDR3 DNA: TGCGCCAGCAGCCTCTCGGGAGCCCAAGAGACCCAGTACTTC
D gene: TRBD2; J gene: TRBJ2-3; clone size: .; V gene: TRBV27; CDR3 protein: CASSATSSVTDTQYF; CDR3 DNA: TGTGCCAGCAGTGCGACTAGCTCGGTAACAGATACGCAGTATTTT
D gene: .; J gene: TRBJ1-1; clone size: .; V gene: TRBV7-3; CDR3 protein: CASSPQGNTEAFF; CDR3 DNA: TGTGCCAGCAGCCCACAGGGGAACACTGAAGCTTTCTTT
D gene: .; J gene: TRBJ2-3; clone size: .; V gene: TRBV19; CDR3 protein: CASSIQGSHGTDTQYF; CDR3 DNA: TGTGCCAGTAGTATTCAGGGCTCCCATGGCACAGATACGCAGTATTTT
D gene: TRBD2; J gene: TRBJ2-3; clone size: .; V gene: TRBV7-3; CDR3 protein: CASSTGTSGLTDTQYF; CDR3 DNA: TGTGCCAGCAGTACTGGGACTAGCGGACTCACAGATACGCAGTATTTT
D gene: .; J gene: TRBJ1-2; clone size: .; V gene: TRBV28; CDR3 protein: CASSDNYGYTF; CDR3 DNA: TGTGCCAGCTCAGATAACTATGGCTACACCTTC
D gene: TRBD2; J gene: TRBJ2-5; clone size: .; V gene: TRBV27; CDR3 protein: CASSQFSGREIQYF; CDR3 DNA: TGTGCCAGCAGCCAGTTTAGCGGGCGCGAGATCCAGTACTTC
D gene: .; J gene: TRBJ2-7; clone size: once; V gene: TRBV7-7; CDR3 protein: CASSLEQGSYEQYF; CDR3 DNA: TGTGCCAGCAGTTTGGAACAGGGTTCCTACGAGCAGTACTTC
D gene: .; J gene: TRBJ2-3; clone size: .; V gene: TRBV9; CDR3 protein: CASSVVPSGTDTQYF; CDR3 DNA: TGTGCCAGCAGCGTAGTCCCTAGCGGCACAGATACGCAGTATTTT
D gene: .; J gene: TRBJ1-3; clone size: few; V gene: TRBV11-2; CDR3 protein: CASRRGATGNTIYF; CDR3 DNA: TGTGCCAGCCGCAGGGGCGCAACTGGAAACACCATATATTTT
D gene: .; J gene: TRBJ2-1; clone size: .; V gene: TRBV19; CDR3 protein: CASSVGARNEQFF; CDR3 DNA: TGTGCCAGTAGTGTCGGTGCGCGGAATGAGCAGTTCTTC
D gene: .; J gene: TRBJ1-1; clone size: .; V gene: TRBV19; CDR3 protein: CATSRGTEAFF; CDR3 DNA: TGTGCCACGAGTCGGGGTACTGAAGCTTTCTTT
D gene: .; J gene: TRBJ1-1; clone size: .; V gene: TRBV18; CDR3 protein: CASSPPSGASMNTEAFF; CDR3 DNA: TGTGCCAGCTCACCACCAAGCGGGGCGAGTATGAACACTGAAGCTTTCTTT
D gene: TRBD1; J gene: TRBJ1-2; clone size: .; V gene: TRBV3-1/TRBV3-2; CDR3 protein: CASSQDTRGLDYGYTF; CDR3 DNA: TGTGCCAGCAGCCAAGACACCAGGGGGCTCGACTATGGCTACACCTTC